A selection of T cell receptor beta chains follows, all from one sample in a study of blood T cell repertoires in COVID-19. Sequencing used immunoSEQ multiplex PCR; TCRdb keeps in-frame clones, though not all of them. The sample has nearly 95,000 clones; over 65% are singletons. Sequencing was done on a sample of peripheral blood. Source of these receptors: a man between 65 and 85 years old with COVID-19, enrolled during active disease. The CDR3 runs from the conserved cysteine through the conserved F or W. The D gene is left open where the match is weak. Size is stated for part of the rows, as once, few or many counts, or as a class when the clone is expanded.

>TRBV19|TRBJ2-5|.|.
CASSIRPGRVETQYF
TGTGCCAGTAGTATACGACCGGGAAGGGTTGAGACCCAGTACTTC
>TRBV5-6|TRBJ2-7|.|.
CASSGGTGNYEQYF
TGTGCCAGCAGCGGCGGGACGGGAAACTACGAGCAGTACTTC
>TRBV19|TRBJ2-6|.|.
CASSKSHSGANVLTF
TGTGCCAGTAGTAAATCCCACTCTGGGGCCAACGTCCTGACTTTC
>TRBV5-1|TRBJ2-5|.|.
CASSLVYGGSIQETQYF
TGCGCCAGCAGCTTGGTGTACGGCGGGTCGATTCAAGAGACCCAGTACTTC
>TRBV28|TRBJ2-1|.|.
CASSLPGNSASNEQFF
TGTGCCAGCAGTTTACCTGGAAATAGCGCGAGCAATGAGCAGTTCTTC
>TRBV3-1/TRBV3-2|TRBJ2-3|once|.
CASSQLGLEFLTDTQYF
TGTGCCAGCAGCCAGCTGGGACTGGAATTTCTCACAGATACGCAGTATTTT
>TRBV2|TRBJ2-6|.|.
CASSPLTSGANVLTF
TGTGCCAGCAGTCCCCTAACCTCTGGGGCCAACGTCCTGACTTTC
>TRBV6-2/TRBV6-3|TRBJ2-4|.|TRBD1
CASSHRDRGFAKNIQYF
TGTGCCAGCAGTCACCGGGACAGGGGCTTTGCCAAAAACATTCAGTACTTC
>TRBV7-2|TRBJ2-7|.|TRBD2
CASSSSWLAGNGQYF
TGTGCCAGCAGCTCTTCATGGCTAGCGGGAAACGGGCAGTACTTC
>TRBV29-1|TRBJ1-2|.|.
CSVEGGGYTF
TGCAGCGTTGAAGGCGGCGGCTACACCTTC
>TRBV6-6|TRBJ2-5|.|TRBD1
CASSFGTVETQYF
TGTGCCAGCAGCTTTGGGACAGTGGAGACCCAGTACTTC
>TRBV19|TRBJ2-7|once|.
CASSIMGGYEQYF
TGTGCCAGTAGTATAATGGGAGGTTACGAGCAGTACTTC
>TRBV7-8|TRBJ1-1|.|TRBD1
CASRPLQGAMNTEAFF
TGTGCCAGCAGACCCCTTCAGGGGGCCATGAACACTGAAGCTTTCTTT
>TRBV19|TRBJ1-6|.|.
CASKMGGLDNNSPLHF
TGTGCTAGTAAGATGGGGGGTCTGGACAATAATTCACCCCTCCACTTT
>TRBV10-3|TRBJ1-3|.|.
CAISESVRVADSTIYF
TGTGCCATCAGTGAGTCGGTCCGGGTGGCTGATAGCACCATATATTTT
>TRBV28|TRBJ2-2|.|TRBD1
CASITGGFLGELFF
TGTGCCAGCATAACAGGGGGTTTTTTGGGGGAGCTGTTTTTT
>TRBV25-1|TRBJ1-1|.|TRBD1
CASSAGQGLTEAFF
TGTGCCAGCAGTGCTGGACAGGGGCTCACTGAAGCTTTCTTT
>TRBV7-9|TRBJ2-1|once|TRBD1
CASSLDRGSYNEQFF
TGTGCCAGCAGCTTGGACAGGGGCTCCTACAATGAGCAGTTCTTC
>TRBV4-3|TRBJ2-1|.|TRBD2
CASSQAMASGHFGQFF
TGCGCCAGCAGCCAAGCAATGGCTAGCGGCCACTTCGGGCAGTTCTTC
>TRBV7-2|TRBJ1-3|.|.
CASRVRGEGNTIYF
TGTGCCAGCAGAGTACGGGGGGAAGGAAACACCATATATTTT
>TRBV7-2|TRBJ2-2|few|TRBD2
CASSLRGAGGGNTGELFF
TGTGCCAGCAGCTTAAGGGGAGCGGGAGGCGGCAACACCGGGGAGCTGTTTTTT
>TRBV19|TRBJ2-7|.|TRBD1
CASSMAGGTNEQYF
TGTGCCAGTAGTATGGCAGGGGGCACAAACGAGCAGTACTTC
>TRBV2|TRBJ1-1|.|.
CASSEALVGNGDEAFF
TGTGCCAGCAGTGAAGCCTTGGTCGGGAACGGAGATGAAGCTTTCTTT
>TRBV4-3|TRBJ2-7|.|.
CASSQLSVPVYEQYF
TGCGCCAGCAGCCAGTTGTCGGTTCCCGTCTACGAGCAGTACTTC
>TRBV11-3|TRBJ2-1|.|TRBD2
CASSSQFGRRGGYNEQFF
TGTGCCAGCAGCTCTCAATTTGGGCGGCGCGGGGGTTACAATGAGCAGTTCTTC
>TRBV7-2|TRBJ2-7|once|.
CASSLGNRGGEQYF
TGTGCCAGCAGCTTAGGGAACAGAGGGGGCGAGCAGTACTTC
>TRBV7-3|TRBJ1-2|once|TRBD1
CASSTTGQLGGYTF
TGTGCCAGCAGCACGACGGGACAGCTCGGAGGCTACACCTTC
>TRBV5-6|TRBJ2-7|.|.
CASSLSNRAYEQYF
TGTGCCAGCAGCTTGTCGAACAGAGCCTACGAGCAGTACTTC
>TRBV27|TRBJ1-4|.|TRBD1
CASSLTGTGVEKLFF
TGTGCCAGCAGTCTCACCGGGACAGGGGTTGAAAAACTGTTTTTT
>TRBV29-1|TRBJ2-7|.|TRBD1
CSVRTGDYEQYF
TGCAGCGTCCGGACAGGGGACTACGAGCAGTACTTC
>TRBV28|TRBJ2-2|once|TRBD2
CASSLPRASGLPPGELFF
TGTGCCAGCAGCCTACCGCGGGCTAGCGGGCTTCCCCCAGGGGAGCTGTTTTTT
>TRBV19|TRBJ2-7|once|TRBD1
CASGGQGDEQYF
TGTGCCAGCGGTGGACAGGGGGACGAGCAGTACTTC
>TRBV21-1|TRBJ2-7|.|.
CASSTSIAGVGNEQYF
TGTGCCAGCAGCACGTCCATAGCGGGAGTAGGCAACGAGCAGTACTTC
>TRBV7-9|TRBJ2-3|few|TRBD2
CASSLGRELDTQYF
TGTGCCAGCAGCTTAGGGCGGGAGTTAGATACGCAGTATTTT
>TRBV19|TRBJ2-1|.|TRBD1
CASSIVPGGSYNEQFF
TGTGCCAGTAGTATAGTCCCAGGGGGCTCCTACAATGAGCAGTTCTTC
>TRBV18|TRBJ2-7|.|TRBD1
CASSSPTGQGAYEQYF
TGTGCCAGCTCGTCTCCAACGGGACAGGGGGCCTACGAGCAGTACTTC
>TRBV28|TRBJ2-2|.|TRBD1
CASSLGTELTGELFF
TGTGCCAGCAGTTTAGGGACAGAACTTACCGGGGAGCTGTTTTTT
>TRBV5-4|TRBJ2-3|.|TRBD2
CASSIRTSLTDTQYF
TGTGCCAGCAGCATCCGGACTAGCCTGACAGATACGCAGTATTTT
>TRBV27|TRBJ1-4|few|.
CASSLRRQIGKLFF
TGTGCCAGCAGTTTAAGGCGGCAGATCGGAAAACTGTTTTTT
>TRBV27|TRBJ2-1|.|.
CASSLNLVRVFTYNEQFF
TGTGCCAGCAGTTTAAATCTTGTACGAGTGTTCACCTACAATGAGCAGTTCTTC
>TRBV5-1|TRBJ2-3|many|TRBD2
CASSLTGGPGDTQYF
TGCGCCAGCAGCTTGACGGGAGGGCCTGGAGATACGCAGTATTTT
>TRBV11-3|TRBJ2-1|.|TRBD2
CASSSGLAGRGEQFF
TGTGCCAGCAGCTCGGGACTAGCGGGTCGGGGTGAGCAGTTCTTC
>TRBV6-5|TRBJ2-7|.|.
CASSYQGLTEQYF
TGTGCCAGCAGTTATCAGGGCCTTACCGAGCAGTACTTC
>TRBV3-1/TRBV3-2|TRBJ1-4|once|.
CASSQGQGVGKLFF
TGTGCCAGCAGCCAAGGGCAGGGTGTGGGAAAACTGTTTTTT